The following is a T cell receptor beta chain sequence with its context. This record belongs to a study of blood T cell repertoires in COVID-19. Authors' analysis steps: The authors estimated nucleated cell counts from reference gene primer amplification. Profiled with immunoSEQ multiplex PCR; TCRdb holds only in-frame clones, not every one. V and J calls and clone size are those listed in that table; D and trimming were worked out from the DNA. The sample carries 70,000 to 80,000 clones, roughly 87% recorded once. There are 16 residues in the CDR3. The receptor was isolated from a woman aged 45-65 years with acute or convalescent COVID-19. The source material was peripheral blood. The chain employs TRBV21-1 and TRBJ2-2; TRBD2, the table's D call, lacks a check against the DNA. TRBV21-1 is a pseudogene segment. The CDR3 DNA sequence: TGTGCCAGCAGCAAATTGGGGGGAGGGGACACCGGGGAGCTGTTTTTT. Its translation: CASSKLGGGDTGELFF.